Shown below are 18 T cell receptor beta chains from a single sample sequenced in a study of shared clonotypes between healthy human individuals. Clones were read by immunoSEQ multiplex PCR, and TCRdb kept only the in-frame ones, dropping some. Of millions of clones listed, over 85% were seen once; the top ten hold roughly 1%. Naive CD8 cells lacked CD45RO and underwent positive selection for CCR7, leaving out terminally differentiated effector memory CD45RA+ cells. The material sequenced was naive CD8+ T cells sorted from blood. The origin of the receptors is a man between 18 and 29 years old in good health.

The chain joins TRBV4-1 to TRBJ2-4, with 8 bases fitting TRBD2. Germline trimming cut 5 bases from V and 2 bases from J; bases unmatched to any gene: 8. The length of the CDR3 is 16 residues. Germline lookup yields CDR1 MGHRA and CDR2 YSYEKL. CDR3 residues: CASSATSDYSKNIQYF. The CDR3 nucleotides are TGCGCCAGCAGCGCGACTAGCGACTACTCCAAAAACATTCAGTACTTC.

The chain links TRBV30 to TRBJ2-3; 7 nucleotides agree with TRBD2. The CDR3 totals 15 residues. The germline V gene encodes CDR1 GTSNPN and CDR2 SVGIG (reference sequence). J gave up 2 bases and V 5 bases, and 10 bases lay outside the gene matches. The chain's CDR3 is CAWSFPSGLTDTQYF. The CDR3 DNA reads as TGTGCCTGGTCCTTCCCTAGCGGACTCACAGATACGCAGTATTTT.

The gene calls are TRBV9 and TRBJ2-1; the D is unclear. Germline V gives CDR1 SGDLS, CDR2 YYNGEE. V dropped 0 bases and J dropped 8 bases, with 12 bases sitting between them. This CDR3 comprises 14 residues. CDR3 DNA: TGTGCCAGCAGCGTAGTGGTAGGATTCGATGAGCAGTTCTTC. It codes for CASSVVVGFDEQFF.

The V call is TRBV7-9, the J call TRBJ2-1, with 7 nucleotides matching TRBD2. This CDR3 spans 13 amino acids. The ends lost 8 bases at V and 6 bases at J; junction bases unmatched: 7. Germline CDR1 is SEHNR and CDR2 is FQNEAQ (reference sequence). The CDR3 region is CASLSTGGNEQFF. CDR3 DNA: TGTGCCAGCCTCTCGACGGGGGGCAATGAGCAGTTCTTC. Full variable domain (outside the CDR3, taken from reference TRBV7-9 and TRBJ2-1): DTGVSQNPRHKITKRGQNVTFRCDPISEHNRLYWYRQTLGQGPEFLTYFQNEAQLEKSRLLSDRFSAERPKGSFSTLEIQRTEQGDSAMYLCASLSTGGNEQFFGPGTRLTVL.

V gene TRBV9 combines with J gene TRBJ1-1, with D tentatively TRBD1 (6 bases). V lost 4 bases, J lost 0 bases, and 13 bases lay in between. Germline lookup yields CDR1 SGDLS and CDR2 YYNGEE. The CDR3 has 15 amino acids. The CDR3 region has the DNA TGTGCCAGCAGCCCGCAGGGGATAATGAACACTGAAGCTTTCTTT. As protein: CASSPQGIMNTEAFF.

The chain employs TRBV28 and TRBJ1-2; D is possibly TRBD1 (5 bases). This CDR3 region has 12 residues. The V gene lost 3 bases and the J gene lost 10 bases, with 12 bases spanning the gap. CDR1 and CDR2 (germline): MDHEN, SYDVKM. CDR3 nucleotides: TGTGCCAGCAGTTTGGGGGAGGGGATCTACACCTTC. Protein sequence: CASSLGEGIYTF.

This chain links TRBV6-1 with TRBJ2-7; D gene ambiguous. Germline V lookup: CDR1 MNHNS, CDR2 SASEGT. V was shortened by 2 bases and J by 2 bases, with 10 bases between the two germline ends. This CDR3 spans 14 amino acids. The CDR3 is CASSESGDAYEQYF. The DNA of the CDR3 is TGTGCCAGCAGTGAAAGTGGAGATGCCTACGAGCAGTACTTC.

The J gene is TRBJ1-1, the V gene TRBV29-1; D uncertain. Germline assignment: CDR1 SQVTM and CDR2 ANQGSEA. The germline V and J ends were trimmed by 3 bases and 1 base, with 15 bases remaining between them. The CDR3 loop spans 15 amino acids. The CDR3 reads CSVESFSGANTEAFF. In DNA, the CDR3 is TGCAGCGTTGAGAGTTTTTCCGGCGCGAACACTGAAGCTTTCTTT.

The V and J genes are TRBV4-3 and TRBJ1-1, with a tentative D call TRBD1 (5 bases). Deletions cut 4 bases from V and 1 base from J, with 10 bases between. Looked up from germline, CDR1 is LGHNA and CDR2 is YSLEER. The CDR3 extends over 14 amino acids. The CDR3 loop reads CASSRNQGNTEAFF. The CDR3 DNA reads TGCGCCAGCAGCCGTAACCAGGGGAACACTGAAGCTTTCTTT.

The V gene is TRBV7-9, the J gene TRBJ1-1; 8 positions match TRBD1. In germline, CDR1 is SEHNR, CDR2 FQNEAQ (reference sequence). CDR3 length: 17 residues. V lost 2 bases and J lost 1; bases outside the gene matches: 9. The DNA for the CDR3 is TGTGCCAGCAGCTTATTAGGCCGCGGGACAGGGAACACTGAAGCTTTCTTT. Its translation is CASSLLGRGTGNTEAFF.

Turning to this clone: This specimen includes other DNA sequences encoding the same CDR3. This chain connects TRBV6-5 to TRBJ2-2, with 9 bases aligning to TRBD2. This CDR3 spans 16 amino acids. Germline CDR1 is MNHEY and CDR2 is SVGAGI. J lost 4 bases, V lost 0 bases, and 3 bases had no gene match. In DNA, the CDR3 is TGTGCCAGCAGTTACTCGACGCGGGGGGGCACCGGGGAGCTGTTTTTT. It yields the protein CASSYSTRGGTGELFF.

The chain employs TRBV12-5 and TRBJ2-5; D not resolved. Germline CDR1 LGHNT, CDR2 FRNRAP. Trimming took 3 bases from V and 5 from J, leaving 13 bases between them. The CDR3 is made up of 14 amino acids. The CDR3, as DNA: TGTGCTAGTGGTTTTGGGCGCAAAGGGGAGACCCAGTACTTC. Translation gives CASGFGRKGETQYF.

This chain links TRBV27 with TRBJ2-1, with D unresolved. Germline values: CDR1 MNHEY, CDR2 SMNVEV (reference sequence). This CDR3 has 13 amino acids. V gave up 5 bases and J gave up 6 bases, with 11 bases separating them. This CDR3 reads CASSPPHFNEQFF. The CDR3 coding sequence is TGTGCCAGCAGTCCCCCTCACTTCAATGAGCAGTTCTTC.

The chain couples TRBV28 to TRBJ2-7; D is undetermined. In germline, CDR1 is MDHEN, CDR2 SYDVKM. Trimming shortened V by 5 bases and J by 2 bases, and 10 bases separated the two germline ends. The length of the CDR3 is 13 residues. The CDR3 bases are TGTGCCAGCAGTGCCAGTCATACCTACGAGCAGTACTTC. Translation: CASSASHTYEQYF.

This clone turned up a few times. A much larger clonotype is one base distant, so this may be a read error. Other nucleotide sequences from this sample produce the same CDR3. The rearrangement joins TRBV11-2 to TRBJ2-7; D gene ambiguous. This CDR3 spans 11 amino acids. The germline V and J ends were trimmed by 1 base and 5 bases, with 3 bases remaining between them. Germline CDR1 reads SGHAT; CDR2 reads FQNNGV. This CDR3 reads CASSLGDEQYF. The DNA for the CDR3 is TGTGCCAGCAGCTTAGGCGACGAGCAGTACTTC.

V and J are TRBV13 and TRBJ1-2; TRBD1 agrees at 9 bases. From germline, CDR1 is PRHDT and CDR2 FYEKMQ (reference sequence). The CDR3 spans 18 residues. V lost 4 bases and J lost 0; bases outside the gene matches: 12. Here the CDR3 DNA reads TGTGCCAGCAGCTACGGACAGGGGCCATCGTTAGCTAACTATGGCTACACCTTC. It encodes CASSYGQGPSLANYGYTF.

V is TRBV10-3 and J is TRBJ1-3; TRBD1 agrees at 7 bases. Germline V gene lookup returns CDR1 ENHRY and CDR2 SYGVKD. The CDR3 has 14 amino acids. V lost 6 bases and J lost 2; bases outside the gene matches: 4. The CDR3 region is CAISGQVTGNTIYF. The CDR3 DNA sequence: TGTGCCATCAGCGGACAGGTGACTGGAAACACCATATATTTT.

Comments on this clone: Distinct nucleotide sequences in the sample also encode this CDR3. The chain recombines TRBV5-4 with TRBJ2-7; TRBD1 matches at 7 bases. This CDR3 region has 12 residues. The germline V gene encodes CDR1 SGHNT and CDR2 YYREEE (reference sequence). V dropped 5 bases and J dropped 4; count of bases not matched to a gene: 3. CDR3 nucleotides: TGTGCCAGCAGTTGGGACAGTTACGAGCAGTACTTC. It encodes CASSWDSYEQYF. The full variable domain, completed using reference TRBV5-4 and TRBJ2-7, is ETGVTQSPTHLIKTRGQQVTLRCSSQSGHNTVSWYQQALGQGPQFIFQYYREEENGRGNFPPRFSGLQFPNYSSELNVNALELDDSALYLCASSWDSYEQYFGPGTRLTVT.